This section outlines one T cell receptor (beta chain) sequence together with its context. This specimen comes from a study of T cells in Graves' hyperthyroidism and ophthalmopathy. Authors of the study amplified TCR beta CDR3 regions from RNA transcripts. A first-round RT-PCR of the TCR CDR3 used the HTBI primer set. TCRdb processed the multiplex PCR reads anew with MiXCR; each CDR3 protein has one entry. Among hundreds of thousands of distinct CDR3 sequences listed, about 15% were seen once. CDR3 length: 14 amino acids. The V gene end was trimmed by 11 bases and the J gene end by 5 bases; junction bases not matched to a gene: 8. Looked up from germline, CDR1 is MNHEY and CDR2 is SMNVEV (reference sequence).

The receptor was derived from a woman aged 30 to 39 with Graves' hyperthyroidism that later progressed to Graves' ophthalmopathy. The gene calls are TRBV27 and TRBJ2-1; TRBD2 matches 11 bases. Sample: blood. The CDR3 reads CAGALAGGHNEQFF. CDR3 DNA: TGTGCCGGCGCCTTAGCGGGAGGGCACAATGAGCAGTTCTTC.